This T cell receptor beta chain was documented in a study of shared clonotypes between healthy human individuals. Study results and limitations: All-four-donor shared clonotypes had higher generation probabilities than non-shared clonotypes did.

CD45RO-negative, CCR7-positively selected cells formed the naive CD8 fraction, excluding terminally differentiated effector memory CD45RA+ cells. HIV-negative, healthy adults without recent acute infections or vaccinations were the donors. Libraries were prepared by immunoSEQ multiplex PCR; TCRdb keeps only in-frame clonotypes and omits some of them. The repertoire consists of about 600,000 clones, with about 98% occurring once and the leading ten covering approximately 0.33%. The V end lost 3 bases, the J end lost 7 bases, and 13 bases lay between the germline ends. Germline-derived CDR1 and CDR2 are LNHDA and SQIVND (reference sequence). The CDR3 totals 13 residues. This clone was detected only once. The antigen is not known.

The source material was naive CD8+ T cells sorted from blood. The source is a man aged 25 to 40 in good health. This rearrangement joins TRBV19 to TRBJ2-7, with D unclear. The CDR3 loop reads CASSMVTAPEQYF. The CDR3 region has the DNA TGTGCCAGTAGTATGGTGACTGCTCCAGAGCAGTACTTC.